The present T cell receptor (beta chain) was sequenced within a study of control samples from healthy donors and cancer patients. Profiling relied on immunoSEQ multiplex PCR, and the TCRdb table lists in-frame clones only, not all of them. The table includes 90,000 to 100,000 clones, around three quarters detected once. Trimming cost V 3 bases and J 5 bases; bases outside gene matches: 7. Germline values: CDR1 SGHRS, CDR2 YFSETQ. The CDR3 covers 14 residues. The source material was blood. The chain combines TRBV5-1 with TRBJ2-5; 7 bases fit TRBD1. The source of this sequence is a woman aged 30 to 39 in good health. The CDR3 bases are TGCGCCAGCAGCTCTTTACAGGGGACGGAGACCCAGTACTTC. Translated, it gives CASSSLQGTETQYF.